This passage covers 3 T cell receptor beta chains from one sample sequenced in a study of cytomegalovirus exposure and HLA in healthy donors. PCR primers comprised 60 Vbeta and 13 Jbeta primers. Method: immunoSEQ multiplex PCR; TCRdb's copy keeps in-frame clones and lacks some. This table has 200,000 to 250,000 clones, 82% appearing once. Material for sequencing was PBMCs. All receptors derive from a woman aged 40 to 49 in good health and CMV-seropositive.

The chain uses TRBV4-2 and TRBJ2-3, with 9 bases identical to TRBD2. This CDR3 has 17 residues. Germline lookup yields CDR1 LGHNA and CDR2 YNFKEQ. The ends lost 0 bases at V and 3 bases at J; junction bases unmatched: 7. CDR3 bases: TGTGCCAGCAGCCAAGATAGGAGCGGGGGGTTAACAGATACGCAGTATTTT. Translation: CASSQDRSGGLTDTQYF.

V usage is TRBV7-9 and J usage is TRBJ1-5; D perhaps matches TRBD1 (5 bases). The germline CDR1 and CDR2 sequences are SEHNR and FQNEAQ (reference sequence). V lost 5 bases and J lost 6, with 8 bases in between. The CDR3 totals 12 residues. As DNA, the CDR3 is TGTGCCAGCAGCAGGGGAAGTCAGCCCCAGCATTTT. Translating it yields CASSRGSQPQHF.

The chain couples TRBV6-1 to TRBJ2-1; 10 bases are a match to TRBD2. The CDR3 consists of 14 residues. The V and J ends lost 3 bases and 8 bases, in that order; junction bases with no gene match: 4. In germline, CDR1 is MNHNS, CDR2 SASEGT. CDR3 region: CASSDERGGHEQFF. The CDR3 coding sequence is TGTGCCAGCAGTGACGAGCGGGGGGGACATGAGCAGTTCTTC.